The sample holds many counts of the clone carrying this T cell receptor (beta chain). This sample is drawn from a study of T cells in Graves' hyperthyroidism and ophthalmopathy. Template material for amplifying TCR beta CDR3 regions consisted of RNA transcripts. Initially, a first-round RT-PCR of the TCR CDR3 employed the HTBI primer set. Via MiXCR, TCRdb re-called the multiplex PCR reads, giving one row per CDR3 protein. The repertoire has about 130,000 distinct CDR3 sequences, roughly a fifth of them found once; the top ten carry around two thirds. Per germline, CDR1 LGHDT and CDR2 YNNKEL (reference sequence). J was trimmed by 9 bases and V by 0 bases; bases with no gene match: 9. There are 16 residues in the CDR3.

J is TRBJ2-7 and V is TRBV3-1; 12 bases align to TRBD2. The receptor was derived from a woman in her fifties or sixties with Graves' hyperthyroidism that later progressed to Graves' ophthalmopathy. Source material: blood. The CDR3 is CASSQEVRLAGDAQYF. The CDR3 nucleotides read TGTGCCAGCAGCCAAGAGGTGAGACTAGCGGGAGACGCGCAGTACTTC.